One sample yielded the 21 T cell receptor beta chains listed below, sequenced in a study of T cell responses to AZD1222 COVID-19 vaccine. Using immunoSEQ multiplex PCR, the repertoire was profiled, and TCRdb retains in-frame clones only, with some absent. The table lists 85,000 to 130,000 clones, 90% of them singletons. The starting material was peripheral blood, obtained 28 days after the second AZD1222 dose. All receptors derive from an adult who received the AZD1222 COVID-19 vaccine.

The J gene is TRBJ1-2, the V gene TRBV5-5, with D unclear. Germline V gene lookup returns CDR1 SGHKS and CDR2 YYEKEE (reference sequence). V was trimmed by 4 bases and J by 4 bases, leaving 14 bases between them. The CDR3 contains 14 residues. CDR3 coding DNA: TGTGCCAGCAGCGCCAAGGGTGCCGCCTATGGCTACACCTTC. Protein: CASSAKGAAYGYTF.

The CDR3 here is CASSQDISRSYEQYF. As DNA, the CDR3 is TGCGCCAGCAGCCAAGATATTTCCCGCTCCTACGAGCAGTACTTC. This rearrangement joins TRBV4-3 to TRBJ2-7; no clear D gene. Trimming removed 0 bases from V and 0 bases from J, with 9 bases in between. The CDR3 loop spans 15 amino acids. Germline CDR1 is LGHNA and CDR2 is YSLEER.

The genes are TRBV9 and TRBJ2-3, with 9 bases aligning to TRBD2. The length of the CDR3 is 17 residues. From germline, CDR1 is SGDLS and CDR2 YYNGEE. Unmatched junction bases numbered 12, after V lost 2 bases and J lost 5 bases. The CDR3 loop is CASSVPRAGGRIDTQYF. CDR3 in DNA: TGTGCCAGCAGCGTCCCCCGAGCGGGGGGAAGAATAGATACGCAGTATTTT. Full variable domain (rest looked up from reference TRBV9 and TRBJ2-3): DSGVTQTPKHLITATGQRVTLRCSPRSGDLSVYWYQQSLDQGLQFLIQYYNGEERAKGNILERFSAQQFPDLHSELNLSSLELGDSALYFCASSVPRAGGRIDTQYFGPGTRLTVL.

The chain recombines TRBV13 with TRBJ2-7; TRBD1 matches at 7 bases. Germline V gene lookup returns CDR1 PRHDT and CDR2 FYEKMQ (reference sequence). Unmatched junction bases numbered 5, after V lost 3 bases and J lost 6 bases. CDR3 length: 13 amino acids. CDR3 region: CASSFTGEIEQYF. The CDR3 bases are TGTGCCAGCAGCTTCACAGGGGAGATCGAGCAGTACTTC.

This clone was recorded a few times. This chain joins TRBV6-5 and TRBJ2-7; D ambiguous. Germline V gene data show CDR1 as MNHEY and CDR2 as SVGAGI. The CDR3 runs to 15 residues. V dropped 2 bases and J dropped 0 bases, with 11 bases sitting between them. In DNA, the CDR3 is TGTGCCAGCAGTTACGGTCCCCATCCCTCCTACGAGCAGTACTTC. Translating gives CASSYGPHPSYEQYF.

CDR3: CASSQVQDPTYEQYF. CDR3 nucleotide sequence: TGTGCCAGCAGCCAAGTCCAGGATCCCACCTACGAGCAGTACTTC. This chain connects TRBV14 to TRBJ2-7; no definite D call. This CDR3 spans 15 amino acids. With 1 base removed from V and 2 bases from J, the gap between germline ends came to 12 bases. The germline CDR1 and CDR2 sequences are SGHDN and FVKESK. The entire variable domain, with the rest obtained from reference TRBV14 and TRBJ2-7, is as follows: EAGVTQFPSHSVIEKGQTVTLRCDPISGHDNLYWYRRVMGKEIKFLLHFVKESKQDESGMPNNRFLAERTGGTYSTLKVQPAELEDSGVYFCASSQVQDPTYEQYFGPGTRLTVT.

V gene TRBV5-5 combines with J gene TRBJ2-7; possibly TRBD1 for D (6 bases). Germline values: CDR1 SGHKS, CDR2 YYEKEE (reference sequence). Trimming left V 1 base short and J 2 bases short, with 10 bases between. This CDR3 spans 14 amino acids. CDR3 DNA: TGTGCCAGCAGCTTGACAGGGACAACCTACGAGCAGTACTTC. Translated, it gives CASSLTGTTYEQYF.

The chain has TRBV6-5 and TRBJ2-7, with D possibly matching TRBD2 (5 bases). The CDR3 consists of 14 residues. The V and J ends lost 0 bases and 3 bases respectively, with 9 bases between them. Looked up from germline, CDR1 is MNHEY and CDR2 is SVGAGI. The CDR3 spells CASSYSRAGYEQYF. For the CDR3, the DNA is TGTGCCAGCAGTTACTCGAGGGCAGGCTACGAGCAGTACTTC.

V and J are TRBV7-2 and TRBJ1-1, with TRBD1 identical over 8 bases. Germline V lookup: CDR1 SGHTA, CDR2 FQGNSA. V lost 5 bases and J lost 4; bases outside the gene matches: 12. The CDR3 runs to 16 residues. The CDR3 coding sequence is TGTGCCAGCAGCCTCAGGACAGGGTTCAAGGGCACTGAAGCTTTCTTT. Amino acids: CASSLRTGFKGTEAFF. The full variable domain, in which reference TRBV7-2 and TRBJ1-1 provide the parts outside the CDR3, is GAGVSQSPSNKVTEKGKDVELRCDPISGHTALYWYRQSLGQGLEFLIYFQGNSAPDKSGLPSDRFSAERTGGSVSTLTIQRTQQEDSAVYLCASSLRTGFKGTEAFFGQGTRLTVV.

This rearrangement joins TRBV19 to TRBJ2-2, with 9 nucleotides matching TRBD1. The CDR3 runs 15 residues. Germline loops: CDR1 LNHDA, CDR2 SQIVND (reference sequence). V trimming: 4 bases; J trimming: 3 bases; junction bases outside the gene matches: 3. CDR3 DNA: TGTGCCAGTAGTACCGGACAGGGGTACACCGGGGAGCTGTTTTTT. Its translation: CASSTGQGYTGELFF. The full variable domain, its missing parts supplied by reference TRBV19 and TRBJ2-2, is DGGITQSPKYLFRKEGQNVTLSCEQNLNHDAMYWYRQDPGQGLRLIYYSQIVNDFQKGDIAEGYSVSREKKESFPLTVTSAQKNPTAFYLCASSTGQGYTGELFFGEGSRLTVL.

V is TRBV2 and J is TRBJ1-3; maybe TRBD1 (5 bases). Germline V lookup: CDR1 SNHLY, CDR2 FYNNEI. CDR3 length equals 13 residues. Trimming shortened V by 6 bases and J by 4 bases, and 10 bases separated the two germline ends. This CDR3 reads CASRIGTGNTIYF. The CDR3 DNA reads as TGTGCCAGCAGAATAGGGACCGGAAACACCATATATTTT.

The gene calls are TRBV6-4 and TRBJ2-7; D is perhaps TRBD1 (5 bases). Trimming cost V 10 bases and J 3 bases, with 10 bases left between them. The germline V gene encodes CDR1 MRHNA and CDR2 SNTAGT. The CDR3 has 11 amino acids. The CDR3 DNA sequence: TGTGCCAACGACAGTTACTACGAGCAGTACTTC. The encoded protein is CANDSYYEQYF.

Here the CDR3 reads CASSLTETQYF. CDR3 coding DNA: TGTGCCAGCAGCTTAACAGAGACCCAGTACTTC. The chain combines TRBV7-2 with TRBJ2-5; D gene uncertain. Trimming pared 2 bases from V and 4 bases from J, leaving 2 bases between. CDR1 SGHTA and CDR2 FQGNSA come from the germline V gene. CDR3 length equals 11 residues. The full variable domain, completed using reference TRBV7-2 and TRBJ2-5, is GAGVSQSPSNKVTEKGKDVELRCDPISGHTALYWYRQSLGQGLEFLIYFQGNSAPDKSGLPSDRFSAERTGGSVSTLTIQRTQQEDSAVYLCASSLTETQYFGPGTRLLVL.

The chain is built from TRBV7-2 and TRBJ2-5, with D perhaps TRBD1 (5 bases). The CDR3 spans 15 residues. Trimming pared 1 base from V and 5 bases from J, leaving 14 bases between. Germline V CDR1 and CDR2: SGHTA, FQGNSA. In DNA form, the CDR3 reads TGTGCCAGCAGCTTAGGTAGTGGACAAGGGGAGACCCAGTACTTC. It yields the protein CASSLGSGQGETQYF.

The chain links TRBV5-1 to TRBJ2-5; the D gene is possibly TRBD2 (6 bases). The V gene's germline CDR1 is SGHRS and CDR2 YFSETQ. The CDR3 is 15 amino acids. Deletions cut 4 bases from V and 4 bases from J, with 17 bases between. This CDR3 is CASSPPLAHPETQYF. The CDR3, as DNA: TGCGCCAGCAGCCCCCCACTAGCCCACCCAGAGACCCAGTACTTC.

The genes are TRBV5-8 and TRBJ2-1; 10 nucleotides match TRBD2. Trimming took 0 bases from V and 8 from J; bases not matched to a gene: 8. Germline V gene data show CDR1 as SGHTS and CDR2 as YDEGEE. The CDR3 has 16 residues. The CDR3 DNA reads as TGTGCCAGCAGCTTGGCCAAGGGACTAGCGTCTTATGAGCAGTTCTTC. Its translation: CASSLAKGLASYEQFF.

This chain connects TRBV5-6 to TRBJ2-1, with 10 bases lining up with TRBD2. The germline gives CDR1 SGHDT, CDR2 YYEEEE. The ends lost 4 bases at V and 7 bases at J; junction bases unmatched: 8. CDR3 length equals 15 residues. The CDR3 region has the DNA TGTGCCAGCAGCCCGGCCCTAGCGGGGGCAAATGAGCAGTTCTTC. Translating it yields CASSPALAGANEQFF.

On this clone itself: Germline and junction disagree at one end, which may indicate a read error. This chain links TRBV5-5 with TRBJ2-5, with D possibly being TRBD1 (6 bases). Germline CDR1 is SGHKS and CDR2 is YYEKEE (reference sequence). CDR3 size: 14 residues. CDR3 in amino acids: CASTLDSPQGTQYF. CDR3 nucleotides: TGTGCCAGTACCCTGGACAGCCCGCAAGGGACCCAGTACTTC.

The chain has TRBV6-5 and TRBJ1-4; the D gene is possibly TRBD1 (5 bases). Trimming removed 6 bases from V and 8 bases from J, with 10 bases in between. The CDR3 loop spans 12 amino acids. Per germline, CDR1 MNHEY and CDR2 SVGAGI. The CDR3, as DNA: TGTGCCAGCAGCCCCGGGGGGGAAAAACTGTTTTTT. Translating it yields CASSPGGEKLFF.

The CDR3 reads CATSDGQFYGYTF. In DNA, the CDR3 is TGTGCCACCAGTGATGGACAGTTCTATGGCTACACCTTC. This chain uses TRBV24-1 with TRBJ1-2; TRBD1 is a possible D gene (6 bases). The CDR3 is 13 amino acids. V lost 3 bases and J lost 4, with 8 bases in between. Germline CDR1 reads KGHDR; CDR2 reads SFDVKD.

This chain joins TRBV5-8 and TRBJ1-1; D is unclear. V was trimmed by 2 bases and J by 6 bases, leaving 11 bases between them. The CDR3 covers 13 residues. Germline lookup yields CDR1 SGHTS and CDR2 YDEGEE. The CDR3 here is CASSFPTPPEAFF. In DNA, the CDR3 is TGTGCCAGCAGCTTTCCCACCCCCCCTGAAGCTTTCTTT. Full variable domain (missing parts from reference TRBV5-8 and TRBJ1-1): EAGVTQSPTHLIKTRGQQATLRCSPISGHTSVYWYQQALGLGLQFLLWYDEGEERNRGNFPPRFSGRQFPNYSSELNVNALELEDSALYLCASSFPTPPEAFFGQGTRLTVV.